These 20 T cell receptor beta chains came from one sample sequenced in a study of blood T cell repertoires in COVID-19. Produced via immunoSEQ multiplex PCR; TCRdb's table is partial and in-frame only. The table lists about 210,000 clones, around 83% of them singletons. The source material was peripheral blood. All receptors come from a woman of 80 years or more with acute or convalescent COVID-19.

This clone was recorded a few times. CDR3 DNA: TGTGCTAGTGGTTTCGCGACAGTCAATGAGCAGTTCTTC. Its protein is CASGFATVNEQFF. The rearrangement joins TRBV12-5 to TRBJ2-1; D possibly corresponds to TRBD1 (5 bases). Trimming shortened V by 3 bases and J by 6 bases, and 9 bases separated the two germline ends. CDR1 and CDR2 (germline): LGHNT, FRNRAP. The CDR3 contains 13 residues.

The rearrangement links TRBV30 to TRBJ1-4, with 8 nucleotides matching TRBD1. The CDR3 has 14 residues. Losses at the gene ends were 2 bases for V and 2 bases for J; bases not matched to a gene: 1. Germline V gives CDR1 GTSNPN, CDR2 SVGIG (reference sequence). The chain's CDR3 is CAWSSGGTNEKLFF. CDR3 in DNA: TGTGCCTGGAGTTCAGGGGGCACTAATGAAAAACTGTTTTTT. Based on the CDR3 plus reference TRBV30 and TRBJ1-4, the full variable domain is SQTIHQWPATLVQPVGSPLSLECTVEGTSNPNLYWYRQAAGRGLQLLFYSVGIGQISSEVPQNLSASRPQDRQFILSSKKLLLSDSGFYLCAWSSGGTNEKLFFGSGTQLSVL.

For this clone: In the same sample, other DNA sequences code for this CDR3. The chain is built from TRBV2 and TRBJ2-2; 8 bases fit TRBD1. The CDR3 covers 14 residues. V lost 6 bases to trimming and J lost 4 bases; unmatched junction nucleotides: 4. Per germline, CDR1 SNHLY and CDR2 FYNNEI. CDR3 sequence reads: CASSGQGSTGELFF. CDR3 nucleotide sequence: TGTGCCAGCAGCGGACAGGGAAGCACCGGGGAGCTGTTTTTT.

The chain couples TRBV18 to TRBJ1-2; D is ambiguous. The CDR3 runs to 14 residues. V gave up 2 bases and J gave up 4 bases, with 11 bases separating them. The V gene's germline CDR1 is KGHSH and CDR2 LQKENI. The CDR3 protein is CASSPIEGVYGYTF. Here the CDR3 DNA reads TGTGCCAGCTCACCAATAGAGGGTGTCTATGGCTACACCTTC. The variable domain in full, with the rest retrieved from reference TRBV18 and TRBJ1-2, is NAGVMQNPRHLVRRRGQEARLRCSPMKGHSHVYWYRQLPEEGLKFMVYLQKENIIDESGMPKERFSAEFPKEGPSILRIQQVVRGDSAAYFCASSPIEGVYGYTFGSGTRLTVV.

This clone appeared once. The chain has TRBV3-1 (or the pseudogene TRBV3-2) and TRBJ1-5; possible D gene TRBD1, 5 bases. Germline CDR1 and CDR2: LGHDT and YNNKEL (reference sequence). The CDR3 runs to 16 residues. The germline V and J ends were trimmed by 0 bases and 5 bases, with 14 bases remaining between them. CDR3 region: CASSQDRGRGYQPQHF. Here the CDR3 DNA reads TGTGCCAGCAGCCAAGATCGGGGGAGAGGGTATCAGCCCCAGCATTTT.

The chain couples TRBV2 to TRBJ1-2, with D uncertain. V was clipped by 0 bases and J by 0 bases, with 17 bases between them. Looked up from germline, CDR1 is SNHLY and CDR2 is FYNNEI. The CDR3 consists of 18 residues. CDR3 sequence: CASSEALPGSPPNYGYTF. In DNA, the CDR3 is TGTGCCAGCAGTGAAGCGCTTCCCGGGTCGCCTCCTAACTATGGCTACACCTTC.

The V gene is TRBV7-2, the J gene TRBJ1-6; D remains ambiguous. In germline, CDR1 is SGHTA, CDR2 FQGNSA. The CDR3 totals 16 residues. Trimming took off 0 bases at V and 9 bases at J, with 15 bases between the two ends. The CDR3 here is CASSLAVSRKVSPLHF. The DNA of the CDR3 is TGTGCCAGCAGCTTAGCAGTTTCTAGAAAAGTTTCACCCCTCCACTTT. Together with reference TRBV7-2 and TRBJ1-6, the CDR3 gives the full variable domain: GAGVSQSPSNKVTEKGKDVELRCDPISGHTALYWYRQSLGQGLEFLIYFQGNSAPDKSGLPSDRFSAERTGGSVSTLTIQRTQQEDSAVYLCASSLAVSRKVSPLHFGNGTRLTVT.

The chain uses TRBV30 and TRBJ1-5; no clear D. The CDR3 consists of 13 residues. Per germline, CDR1 GTSNPN and CDR2 SVGIG (reference sequence). V gave up 0 bases and J gave up 6 bases, with 9 bases separating them. CDR3 nucleotide sequence: TGTGCCTGGAGTGTACGGGGAACTCAGCCCCAGCATTTT. This gives the protein CAWSVRGTQPQHF. The full variable domain, with the rest looked up from reference TRBV30 and TRBJ1-5, is SQTIHQWPATLVQPVGSPLSLECTVEGTSNPNLYWYRQAAGRGLQLLFYSVGIGQISSEVPQNLSASRPQDRQFILSSKKLLLSDSGFYLCAWSVRGTQPQHFGDGTRLSIL.

V is TRBV29-1 and J is TRBJ1-1; 9 bases align to TRBD1. The CDR3 contains 13 residues. V lost 7 bases, J lost 1 base, and 4 bases stayed unmatched. CDR1 is SQVTM, CDR2 ANQGSEA, per germline. CDR3 bases: TGCAGCGCCGGGACAGGGCAGAACACTGAAGCTTTCTTT. Its protein product is CSAGTGQNTEAFF.

The genes are TRBV7-2 and TRBJ2-5, with 7 bases that match TRBD1. The CDR3 is 13 amino acids. The V gene's germline CDR1 is SGHTA and CDR2 FQGNSA. The V segment lost 1 base and the J segment 4 bases; nucleotides outside the gene matches: 0. Here the CDR3 reads CASSLDRGETQYF. The CDR3 DNA follows: TGTGCCAGCAGCTTAGACAGGGGAGAGACCCAGTACTTC.

This clone was recorded only once. This chain links TRBV2 with TRBJ1-3, with D possibly matching TRBD1 (6 bases). This CDR3 is built from 15 residues. Germline V gives CDR1 SNHLY, CDR2 FYNNEI. V was pared by 7 bases and J by 2 bases, with 15 bases between. The CDR3 DNA follows: TGTGCCAGCACCAGAGGGGGAGTAGCTGGAAACACCATATATTTT. Translating it yields CASTRGGVAGNTIYF. The full variable domain, with the rest looked up from reference TRBV2 and TRBJ1-3, is EPEVTQTPSHQVTQMGQEVILRCVPISNHLYFYWYRQILGQKVEFLVSFYNNEISEKSEIFDDQFSVERPDGSNFTLKIRSTKLEDSAMYFCASTRGGVAGNTIYFGEGSWLTVV.

The rearrangement uses TRBV2 and TRBJ1-2, with D perhaps matching TRBD1 (6 bases). The CDR3 sequence is 13 residues long. V lost 5 bases and J lost 4, with 11 bases in between. Looked up from germline, CDR1 is SNHLY and CDR2 is FYNNEI. CDR3 sequence reads: CASSPQGSYGYTF. The CDR3 region has the DNA TGTGCCAGCAGTCCACAGGGCTCCTATGGCTACACCTTC.

This clone was seen once. The junction does not match germline at one end; this may be a read error. The rearrangement links TRBV19 to TRBJ2-4; no clear D. CDR1 is LNHDA and CDR2 is SQIVND in the germline V gene (reference sequence). CDR3 size: 17 residues. DNA for the CDR3: TGTGCCAGTAGCATAGGTAGCCCTTCGCTAGCCAAAAACATTCAGTACTTC. As protein: CASSIGSPSLAKNIQYF. The full variable domain, rest sourced from reference TRBV19 and TRBJ2-4, is DGGITQSPKYLFRKEGQNVTLSCEQNLNHDAMYWYRQDPGQGLRLIYYSQIVNDFQKGDIAEGYSVSREKKESFPLTVTSAQKNPTAFYLCASSIGSPSLAKNIQYFGAGTRLSVL.

With respect to this clone: Germline and junction disagree at one end, which may indicate a read error. The J gene is TRBJ1-5, the V gene TRBV28, with unresolved D. The germline CDR1 and CDR2 sequences are MDHEN and SYDVKM. This CDR3 is 15 amino acids long. This CDR3 is CASSFSLASNQPQHF. The DNA of the CDR3 is TGTGCCAGCAGTTTCAGCCTGGCTAGCAATCAGCCTCAGCATTTT.

The chain uses TRBV19 and TRBJ2-1; D perhaps matches TRBD2 (6 bases). V was pared by 5 bases and J by 0 bases, with 14 bases between. The CDR3 spans 16 residues. Looked up from germline, CDR1 is LNHDA and CDR2 is SQIVND (reference sequence). CDR3 region: CASSGVGGSSYNEQFF. The CDR3 region has the DNA TGTGCCAGTAGTGGGGTGGGAGGAAGCTCCTACAATGAGCAGTTCTTC.

The chain links TRBV18 to TRBJ2-1; TRBD2 aligns across 8 bases. V was clipped by 3 bases and J by 8 bases; unmatched bases: 12. Germline V gene sequence: CDR1 KGHSH, CDR2 LQKENI. The CDR3 sequence is 16 residues long. The CDR3 region has the DNA TGTGCCAGCTCACCTGAGCCAGCGGGACTAGTGGATGAGCAGTTCTTC. It translates to CASSPEPAGLVDEQFF.

The chain uses TRBV7-2 and TRBJ2-5; 9 bases are a match to TRBD1. The germline V gene has CDR1 SGHTA and CDR2 FQGNSA. This CDR3 region has 13 residues. Germline trimming cut 4 bases from V and 6 bases from J; bases unmatched to any gene: 3. The CDR3 protein is CASSSGQGKTQYF. CDR3 nucleotides: TGTGCCAGCAGCTCGGGACAGGGAAAGACCCAGTACTTC.

The chain has TRBV7-2 and TRBJ2-4; a weak D match, TRBD1 (6 bases). The CDR3 totals 16 residues. Trimming took off 2 bases at V and 2 bases at J, with 13 bases between the two ends. CDR1 and CDR2 (germline): SGHTA, FQGNSA. CDR3 nucleotides: TGTGCCAGCAGCTTATTGGGGGCCAGGACCAAAAACATTCAGTACTTC. The encoded protein is CASSLLGARTKNIQYF.

This chain joins TRBV20-1 and TRBJ1-2; no clear D gene. The CDR3 is 12 residues long. The ends were cut back, 3 bases at V and 4 bases at J, with 9 bases in the middle. CDR1 and CDR2 (germline): DFQATT, SNEGSKA (reference sequence). The CDR3 reads CSASPDGYGYTF. Here the CDR3 DNA reads TGCAGTGCTAGTCCAGATGGCTATGGCTACACCTTC.

This rearrangement joins TRBV19 to TRBJ1-4; 8 bases line up with TRBD1. The V gene end was trimmed by 1 base and the J gene end by 8 bases; junction bases not matched to a gene: 3. Germline assignment: CDR1 LNHDA and CDR2 SQIVND (reference sequence). This CDR3 comprises 14 residues. This CDR3 is CASSIGDRGEKLFF. In DNA, the CDR3 is TGTGCCAGTAGTATAGGCGACAGGGGCGAAAAACTGTTTTTT.